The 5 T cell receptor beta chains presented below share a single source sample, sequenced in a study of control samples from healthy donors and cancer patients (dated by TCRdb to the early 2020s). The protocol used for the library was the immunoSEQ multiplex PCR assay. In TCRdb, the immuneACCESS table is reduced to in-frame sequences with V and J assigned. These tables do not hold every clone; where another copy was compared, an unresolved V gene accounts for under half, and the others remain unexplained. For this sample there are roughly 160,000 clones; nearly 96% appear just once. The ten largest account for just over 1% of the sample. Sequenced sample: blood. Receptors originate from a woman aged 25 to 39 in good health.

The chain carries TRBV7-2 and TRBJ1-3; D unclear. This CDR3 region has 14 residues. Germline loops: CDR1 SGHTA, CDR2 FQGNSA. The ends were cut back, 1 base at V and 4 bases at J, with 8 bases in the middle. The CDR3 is CASSLVGWGNTIYF. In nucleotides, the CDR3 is TGTGCCAGCAGCTTAGTTGGGTGGGGAAACACCATATATTTT.

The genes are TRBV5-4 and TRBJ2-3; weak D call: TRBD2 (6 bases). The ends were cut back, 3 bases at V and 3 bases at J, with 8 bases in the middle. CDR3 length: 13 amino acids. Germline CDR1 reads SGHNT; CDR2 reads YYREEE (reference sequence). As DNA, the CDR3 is TGTGCCAGCAGCTGGCGGGGAACAGATACGCAGTATTTT. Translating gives CASSWRGTDTQYF.

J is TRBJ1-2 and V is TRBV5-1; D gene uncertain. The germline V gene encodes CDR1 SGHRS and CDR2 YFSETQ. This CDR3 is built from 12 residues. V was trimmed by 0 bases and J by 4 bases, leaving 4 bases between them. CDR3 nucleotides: TGCGCCAGCAGCTTGGGGGGCTATGGCTACACCTTC. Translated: CASSLGGYGYTF.

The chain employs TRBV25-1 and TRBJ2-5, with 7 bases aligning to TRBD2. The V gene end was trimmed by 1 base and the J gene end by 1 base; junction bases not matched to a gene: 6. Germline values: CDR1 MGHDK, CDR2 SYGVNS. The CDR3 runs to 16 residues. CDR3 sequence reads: CASSEFVPGGQETQYF. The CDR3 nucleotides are TGTGCCAGCAGTGAATTTGTTCCGGGGGGCCAAGAGACCCAGTACTTC.

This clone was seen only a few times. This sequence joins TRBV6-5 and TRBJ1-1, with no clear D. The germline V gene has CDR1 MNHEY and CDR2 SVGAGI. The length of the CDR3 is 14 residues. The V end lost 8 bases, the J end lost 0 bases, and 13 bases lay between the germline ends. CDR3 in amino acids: CASESVNLNTEAFF. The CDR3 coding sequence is TGTGCCAGCGAATCAGTAAACTTGAACACTGAAGCTTTCTTT.